This T cell receptor beta chain appears in the sequencing data of a study of blood T cell repertoires in COVID-19. The CDR3 is made up of 14 amino acids. CDR1 MNHEY and CDR2 SVGAGI come from the germline V gene. After removal of 6 bases from V and 4 bases from J, the junction contained 5 bases not matched to a gene. Original handling: The assay estimated nucleated cells by amplifying reference gene primers. Profiled with immunoSEQ multiplex PCR; TCRdb holds only in-frame clones, not every one. V, J and clone size were drawn from that table, and D and trimming were deduced from the DNA. Among some 300,000 clones listed, roughly 90% were seen once.

Sequencing input: PBMCs or T cells enriched from blood (not recorded which). This TCR came from a woman in her 30s who had been exposed to COVID-19. The chain is built from TRBV6-5 and TRBJ1-2, with 10 positions matching TRBD1. The CDR3 region is CASRLDRGIYGYTF. The CDR3 DNA reads as TGTGCCAGCAGATTGGACAGGGGGATCTATGGCTACACCTTC.